The 23 T cell receptor beta chains given below trace back to one sample, sequenced in a study of blood T cells in healthy people across ages. A second roughly 7 to 12 cycle PCR used barcoded and J-beta primers. TCRdb reprocessed the 5' RACE reads with MiXCR, giving one entry per CDR3 protein. This table has about 640,000 distinct CDR3 sequences, about 54% appearing once. The sequenced sample consisted of blood. All receptors come from a man in his 60s in good health.

This chain joins TRBV27 and TRBJ2-5, with D unclear. V shed 6 bases and J shed 6 bases, with 8 bases lying between them. This CDR3 contains 11 residues. Germline V gene sequence: CDR1 MNHEY, CDR2 SMNVEV (reference sequence). The CDR3 sequence is CASRRPKTQYF. CDR3 DNA sequence: TGTGCCAGCAGGCGACCGAAGACCCAGTACTTC.

The V gene is TRBV9, the J gene TRBJ2-1; TRBD2 matches 8 bases. Germline V gene lookup returns CDR1 SGDLS and CDR2 YYNGEE. CDR3 length: 15 residues. V lost 4 bases and J lost 7; bases outside the gene matches: 10. This chain's CDR3 is CASSTQPGLVNEQFF. The DNA for the CDR3 is TGTGCCAGCAGCACCCAACCGGGACTAGTTAATGAGCAGTTCTTC.

In this sample, this clonotype turned up once. An end of the junction does not agree with germline; a read error may underlie this. The chain uses TRBV6-1 and TRBJ1-6, with 9 bases fitting TRBD1. The CDR3 consists of 15 residues. CDR1 and CDR2 from the germline V gene are MNHNS and SASEGT. CDR3 coding DNA: TGTGCCAGCAGTGTGAGGGACAGGGATAATTCACCCCCCCACTTT. It codes for CASSVRDRDNSPPHF.

The V and J genes are TRBV3-1 and TRBJ2-2, with D maybe TRBD1 (6 bases). The CDR3 contains 14 residues. CDR1 LGHDT and CDR2 YNNKEL come from the germline V gene (reference sequence). The ends were cut back, 9 bases at V and 1 base at J, with 12 bases in the middle. CDR3 nucleotides: TGTGCCAGTAAGATGGACAGGAACACCGGGGAGCTGTTTTTT. Its translation: CASKMDRNTGELFF.

This clonotype has only a few counts. The chain joins TRBV4-1 to TRBJ2-3, with unresolved D. The CDR3 spans 15 residues. CDR1 is MGHRA and CDR2 is YSYEKL in the germline V gene. The V gene lost 0 bases and the J gene lost 4 bases, with 11 bases spanning the gap. The chain's CDR3 is CASSQDGMRPDTQYF. The DNA for the CDR3 is TGCGCCAGCAGCCAAGATGGAATGCGGCCAGATACGCAGTATTTT.

The chain carries TRBV20-1 and TRBJ1-1; 7 bases fit TRBD1. The CDR3 has 14 residues. V dropped 2 bases and J dropped 1; count of bases not matched to a gene: 4. CDR1 is DFQATT, CDR2 SNEGSKA, per germline (reference sequence). The CDR3 sequence: CSARQTGRNTEAFF. In nucleotides, the CDR3 is TGCAGTGCTAGACAGACAGGGAGGAACACTGAAGCTTTCTTT.

The gene calls are TRBV20-1 and TRBJ2-5; 10 bases match TRBD2. The trim removed 1 base at V and 3 bases at J, leaving 8 bases unmatched. The CDR3 has 16 residues. Per the germline V gene, CDR1 is DFQATT and CDR2 is SNEGSKA (reference sequence). For the CDR3, the DNA is TGCAGTGCTAGAGTCGGCCTAGCGGGGGTGAAAGAGACCCAGTACTTC. This codes for CSARVGLAGVKETQYF.

V gene TRBV4-1 combines with J gene TRBJ2-5; D gene uncertain. The germline gives CDR1 MGHRA, CDR2 YSYEKL. CDR3 length: 16 amino acids. Trimming left V 8 bases short and J 5 bases short, with 24 bases between. The CDR3 DNA is TGCGCCAGCGGCGAACATTCTGGCAGTCTAAAGGAGACCCAGTACTTC. This codes for CASGEHSGSLKETQYF.

The chain recombines TRBV5-1 with TRBJ1-2; D possibly corresponds to TRBD1 (5 bases). The germline CDR1 and CDR2 sequences are SGHRS and YFSETQ. The CDR3 sequence is 15 residues long. Deletions cut 2 bases from V and 3 bases from J, with 14 bases between. CDR3 amino acids: CASSLIPEGDYGYTF. For the CDR3, the DNA is TGCGCCAGCAGCTTAATCCCGGAAGGGGACTATGGCTACACCTTC.

The gene calls are TRBV5-1 and TRBJ2-7; 12 bases match TRBD2. The trim removed 9 bases at V and 7 bases at J, leaving 8 bases unmatched. Germline CDR1 and CDR2: SGHRS and YFSETQ. The CDR3 runs 13 residues. DNA for the CDR3: TGCGCCACTTCTAGCGGGGGGGCAGGAGAGCAGTACTTC. Amino acid sequence: CATSSGGAGEQYF.

This chain links TRBV2 with TRBJ2-1, with D perhaps matching TRBD1 (6 bases). CDR3 size: 13 residues. Trimming removed 3 bases at V and 8 bases at J, with 11 bases between. Germline assignment: CDR1 SNHLY and CDR2 FYNNEI. CDR3 in DNA: TGTGCCAGCAGTGATGGACAGAGCGATGAGCAGTTCTTC. Protein sequence: CASSDGQSDEQFF.

This clonotype turned up a few times. V is TRBV28 and J is TRBJ2-6, with 8 positions matching TRBD1. The CDR3 extends over 18 amino acids. The junction had 9 bases not matched to a gene; V was cut back by 5 bases and J by 0 bases. In germline, CDR1 is MDHEN, CDR2 SYDVKM. In nucleotides, the CDR3 is TGTGCCAGCAGTCCCCCCGGGACAGGAGTCTCTGGGGCCAACGTCCTGACTTTC. Protein: CASSPPGTGVSGANVLTF.

The genes are TRBV6-6 and TRBJ2-5; D gene uncertain. Germline values: CDR1 MNHNY, CDR2 SVGAGI (reference sequence). V lost 6 bases, J lost 4 bases, and 9 bases lay in between. This CDR3 is 12 amino acids long. CDR3 in DNA: TGTGCCAGCAGCACCTCCTTAGAGACCCAGTACTTC. Protein product: CASSTSLETQYF.

The chain employs TRBV7-2 and TRBJ2-3; TRBD2 matches 11 bases. The CDR3 runs 16 residues. The V segment lost 5 bases and the J segment 6 bases; nucleotides outside the gene matches: 10. CDR1 is SGHTA, CDR2 FQGNSA, per germline. CDR3 nucleotides: TGTGCCAGCAGCCTCGGACTAGCGGGCCCCCAGGATACGCAGTATTTT. This codes for CASSLGLAGPQDTQYF.

The sample holds a few counts of this clonotype. The chain uses TRBV5-1 and TRBJ2-3; D ambiguous. The V gene's germline CDR1 is SGHRS and CDR2 YFSETQ. The CDR3 contains 14 residues. Trimming shortened V by 3 bases and J by 5 bases, and 13 bases separated the two germline ends. The CDR3 sequence: CASSSRSNGDTQYF. CDR3 sequence (DNA): TGCGCCAGCAGCTCCCGGTCTAATGGAGATACGCAGTATTTT.

The rearrangement links TRBV5-4 to TRBJ1-1; possible D gene TRBD1, 5 bases. Trimming removed 4 bases at V and 2 bases at J, with 15 bases between. CDR1 and CDR2 from the germline V gene are SGHNT and YYREEE (reference sequence). This CDR3 has 15 residues. CDR3 sequence reads: CASSAWGGRNTEAFF. CDR3 DNA sequence: TGTGCCAGCAGCGCGTGGGGGGGTCGAAACACTGAAGCTTTCTTT.

The rearrangement joins TRBV4-1 to TRBJ2-5; D is perhaps TRBD1 or TRBD2 (5 bases each). From germline, CDR1 is MGHRA and CDR2 YSYEKL. This CDR3 has 15 amino acids. V shed 4 bases and J shed 3 bases, with 15 bases lying between them. Written as DNA, the CDR3 is TGCGCCAGCAGCCTCCGGGCTGGGGGAGAAGAGACCCAGTACTTC. This sequence encodes CASSLRAGGEETQYF.

The J gene is TRBJ1-2, the V gene TRBV5-6; D call uncertain. V lost 1 base, J lost 5 bases, and 6 bases lay in between. Germline assignment: CDR1 SGHDT and CDR2 YYEEEE. The CDR3 sequence is 12 residues long. Written as DNA, the CDR3 is TGTGCCAGCAGCTTGTGGGCGTATGGCTACACCTTC. Protein: CASSLWAYGYTF.

The rearrangement links TRBV18 to TRBJ2-7, with a possible D match to TRBD2 (7 bases). The ends were cut back, 4 bases at V and 3 bases at J, with 19 bases in the middle. Germline CDR1 is KGHSH and CDR2 is LQKENI. This CDR3 region has 16 residues. DNA for the CDR3: TGTGCCAGCTCACAGGGCGCGGGGGCTTTTAACTACGAGCAGTACTTC. Translated, it gives CASSQGAGAFNYEQYF.

The chain is built from TRBV6-6 and TRBJ1-6; perhaps TRBD1 as D (5 bases). The V gene lost 6 bases and the J gene lost 2 bases, with 14 bases spanning the gap. CDR1 is MNHNY, CDR2 SVGAGI, per germline (reference sequence). CDR3 length: 16 amino acids. The CDR3, as DNA: TGTGCCAGCAGACTAACCCCAGGGACCTATAATTCACCCCTCCACTTT. This codes for CASRLTPGTYNSPLHF.

This clonotype came up a few times. The chain carries TRBV3-1 and TRBJ1-1; unclear D gene. This CDR3 has 14 residues. V lost 1 base and J 2 bases, leaving 8 bases between the germline ends. Germline V lookup: CDR1 LGHDT, CDR2 YNNKEL (reference sequence). The CDR3 is CASSQGRRNTEAFF. For the CDR3, the DNA is TGTGCCAGCAGCCAAGGTCGGAGAAACACTGAAGCTTTCTTT.

The rearrangement joins TRBV7-2 to TRBJ1-2, with D perhaps matching TRBD1 (5 bases). Deletions cut 5 bases from V and 8 bases from J, with 21 bases between. Germline V gene lookup returns CDR1 SGHTA and CDR2 FQGNSA. The CDR3 sequence is 15 residues long. The CDR3 region has the DNA TGTGCCAGCAGCCCACAAGTCACGGGGGTACTGGGCTACACCTTC. Translation: CASSPQVTGVLGYTF.

This clonotype has a handful of counts. This chain connects TRBV4-1 to TRBJ1-2, with unresolved D. Germline CDR1 and CDR2: MGHRA and YSYEKL. This CDR3 comprises 16 residues. V lost 0 bases to trimming and J lost 6 bases, with 17 bases between them. The CDR3 region is CASSQEVGSFRNGYTF. DNA of the CDR3: TGCGCCAGCAGCCAAGAAGTGGGGAGCTTCAGGAATGGCTACACCTTC.